These T cell receptor beta chains were read from a single sample in a study of cytomegalovirus exposure and HLA in healthy donors. Sequencing used immunoSEQ multiplex PCR; TCRdb keeps in-frame clones, though not all of them. The sample includes under 300,000 clones, roughly four fifths of them seen just once. Source material: PBMCs. These TCRs come from a woman between 55 and 75 years old in good health and CMV-seropositive. Each CDR3 is given with its conserved first and last residue. A D gene is named only where the DNA matches it firmly. A row's size may be missing; if present it is once, few, many or a size class.

TRBJ1-1	TRBV19	.	.	CASTKAQGEAFF	TGTGCCAGTACTAAGGCACAGGGCGAAGCTTTCTTT
TRBJ1-2	TRBV7-9	.	.	CASSLWGESDGYTF	TGTGCCAGCAGCTTATGGGGGGAATCCGATGGCTACACCTTC
TRBJ1-6	TRBV2	.	.	CASSERGTNSPLHF	TGTGCCAGCAGTGAAAGGGGGACTAATTCACCCCTCCACTTT
TRBJ1-5	TRBV5-1	TRBD1	once	CASSLSGTENQPQHF	TGCGCCAGCAGCTTATCCGGGACAGAGAATCAGCCCCAGCATTTT
TRBJ1-6	TRBV5-1	TRBD1	.	CASSSGTGSPPLHF	TGCGCCAGCAGCTCTGGGACAGGTAGTCCACCCCTCCACTTT
TRBJ2-3	TRBV27	TRBD2	.	CASFAFLAGDQTDTQYF	TGTGCCAGTTTTGCCTTCCTAGCGGGAGACCAAACAGATACGCAGTATTTT
TRBJ1-1	TRBV5-1	.	.	CASSLDPAKNTEAFF	TGCGCCAGCAGCTTGGATCCCGCGAAGAACACTGAAGCTTTCTTT
TRBJ2-2	TRBV5-1	TRBD1	.	CASSWDSTGELFF	TGCGCCAGCAGCTGGGACAGTACCGGGGAGCTGTTTTTT
TRBJ2-7	TRBV4-1	TRBD2	.	CASSHRASGRPGYEQYF	TGCGCCAGCAGCCATAGGGCTAGCGGGAGGCCTGGCTACGAGCAGTACTTC
TRBJ2-7	TRBV29-1	TRBD2	few	CSVAQGLGDSYEQYF	TGCAGCGTTGCACAGGGACTAGGGGATTCCTACGAGCAGTACTTC
TRBJ2-7	TRBV29-1	TRBD2	.	CSVGGLGLAGASEQYF	TGCAGCGTTGGCGGTCTCGGACTAGCGGGAGCCTCCGAGCAGTACTTC
TRBJ2-2	TRBV10-1	TRBD2	.	CASQRELGTGELFF	TGCGCCAGCCAGCGGGAGTTGGGTACCGGGGAGCTGTTTTTT
TRBJ1-1	TRBV5-1	TRBD1	.	CASSEAGTGWNTEAFF	TGCGCCAGCAGCGAAGCCGGGACAGGGTGGAACACTGAAGCTTTCTTT
TRBJ2-1	TRBV9	TRBD2	.	CASSSGWLAGPGEQFF	TGTGCCAGCAGCTCCGGGTGGCTAGCGGGCCCCGGGGAGCAGTTCTTC
TRBJ1-1	TRBV5-5	.	.	CASRMRAGFPEAFF	TGTGCCAGCAGGATGAGGGCCGGGTTCCCTGAAGCTTTCTTT
TRBJ2-3	TRBV5-5	.	few	CASSEDLADTQYF	TGTGCCAGCAGTGAAGACTTAGCAGATACGCAGTATTTT
TRBJ1-2	TRBV15	.	.	CATSRDFAGNYGYTF	TGTGCCACCAGCAGAGATTTTGCGGGGAACTATGGCTACACCTTC
TRBJ2-5	TRBV7-9	TRBD2	.	CASSRSGSETQYF	TGTGCCAGCAGCCGTAGCGGGTCGGAGACCCAGTACTTC
TRBJ2-1	TRBV15	.	.	CATSRSPRGGGNEQFF	TGTGCCACCAGCCGCTCCCCCCGAGGGGGAGGGAATGAGCAGTTCTTC
TRBJ2-7	TRBV7-3	TRBD1	.	CASSPTGGGYEQYF	TGTGCCAGCAGCCCAACAGGGGGAGGCTACGAGCAGTACTTC